These 27 T cell receptor beta chains were sequenced from one sample in a study of blood T cell repertoires in COVID-19. Method: immunoSEQ multiplex PCR; TCRdb's copy keeps in-frame clones and lacks some. Of 330,000 or so clones in the sample, roughly 89% were seen once. What was sequenced was peripheral blood. Receptors originate from a woman aged 55 to 70 with COVID-19, enrolled during active disease.

This sequence joins TRBV3-1 (or the pseudogene TRBV3-2) and TRBJ1-6; D unclear. V lost 4 bases and J lost 2, with 12 bases in between. This CDR3 comprises 16 residues. Germline V gene data show CDR1 as LGHDT and CDR2 as YNNKEL (reference sequence). The CDR3 loop reads CASSPRPPAYNSPLHF. In nucleotides, the CDR3 is TGTGCCAGCAGCCCGAGGCCTCCGGCCTATAATTCACCCCTCCACTTT.

The rearrangement links TRBV11-2 to TRBJ1-1, with TRBD1 matching 8 bases. The V and J ends lost 4 bases and 1 base, in that order; junction bases with no gene match: 5. CDR3 length: 15 amino acids. The germline gives CDR1 SGHAT, CDR2 FQNNGV. CDR3 loop: CASSSPGQGNTEAFF. The CDR3 region has the DNA TGTGCCAGCAGCTCCCCCGGACAGGGGAACACTGAAGCTTTCTTT. The complete variable domain, with remaining parts taken from reference TRBV11-2 and TRBJ1-1, reads EAGVAQSPRYKIIEKRQSVAFWCNPISGHATLYWYQQILGQGPKLLIQFQNNGVVDDSQLPKDRFSAERLKGVDSTLKIQPAKLEDSAVYLCASSSPGQGNTEAFFGQGTRLTVV.

V usage is TRBV27 and J usage is TRBJ2-7; tentatively, D is TRBD1 (6 bases). Germline CDR1 MNHEY, CDR2 SMNVEV (reference sequence). Deletions cut 5 bases from V and 5 bases from J, with 16 bases between. This CDR3 comprises 14 residues. The CDR3 bases are TGTGCCAGCAGTCCCGGATTGGGGGCGCACGAGCAGTACTTC. Its protein product is CASSPGLGAHEQYF.

The V gene is TRBV2, the J gene TRBJ1-1; no reliable D call. The CDR3 totals 12 residues. Germline-derived CDR1 and CDR2 are SNHLY and FYNNEI. V dropped 2 bases and J dropped 4 bases, with 5 bases sitting between them. This CDR3 is CASSESSTEAFF. The CDR3 DNA reads TGTGCCAGCAGTGAATCGAGCACTGAAGCTTTCTTT.

The gene calls are TRBV2 and TRBJ1-2; weak D call: TRBD1 (5 bases). Deletions cut 7 bases from V and 7 bases from J, with 16 bases between. Per the germline V gene, CDR1 is SNHLY and CDR2 is FYNNEI. This CDR3 contains 13 residues. The CDR3: CASTLGGGGGYTF. The DNA for the CDR3 is TGTGCCAGCACCCTGGGCGGGGGGGGTGGCTACACCTTC.

The V gene is TRBV9, the J gene TRBJ1-2; D perhaps matches TRBD1 (6 bases). This CDR3 region has 13 residues. Trimming removed 3 bases from V and 4 bases from J, with 10 bases in between. Germline loops: CDR1 SGDLS, CDR2 YYNGEE. CDR3 DNA: TGTGCCAGCAGCGATACAGGGTTCTATGGCTACACCTTC. This gives the protein CASSDTGFYGYTF.

V and J are TRBV10-2 and TRBJ1-5; weak D call: TRBD1 (6 bases). CDR3 size: 13 residues. Per the germline V gene, CDR1 is WSHSY and CDR2 is SAAADI. With 3 bases removed from V and 9 bases from J, the gap between germline ends came to 12 bases. The CDR3 nucleotides are TGCGCCAGCAGTGACCCCACAGGGCCGCCCCAGCATTTT. Its translation: CASSDPTGPPQHF.

This sequence joins TRBV3-1 (or the pseudogene TRBV3-2) and TRBJ1-1, with D perhaps matching TRBD1 (6 bases). Germline CDR1 reads LGHDT; CDR2 reads YNNKEL (reference sequence). The V end was cut by 5 bases, the J end by 0 bases, with 13 bases between. This CDR3 spans 15 amino acids. As DNA, the CDR3 is TGTGCCAGCAGCGACGGACAGCGAATGAACACTGAAGCTTTCTTT. Translated, it gives CASSDGQRMNTEAFF.

CDR3 residues: CASSPRPGQEDNEQFF. In DNA, the CDR3 is TGTGCCAGCAGCCCGCGTCCGGGACAGGAGGACAATGAGCAGTTCTTC. The V and J genes are TRBV7-6 and TRBJ2-1; 8 nucleotides line up with TRBD1. V lost 5 bases, J lost 5 bases, and 11 bases stayed unmatched. Germline CDR1 reads SGHVS; CDR2 reads FNYEAQ. The CDR3 contains 16 residues.

V and J are TRBV5-6 and TRBJ1-2; D call uncertain. The germline gives CDR1 SGHDT, CDR2 YYEEEE. CDR3 length equals 16 residues. V was cut by 2 bases and J by 3 bases, with 17 bases left in between. CDR3 DNA sequence: TGTGCCAGCAGCTTTCTTATCCGGGAAGAGGACTATGGCTACACCTTC. Residues: CASSFLIREEDYGYTF.

This chain joins TRBV20-1 and TRBJ1-2; TRBD1 might be the D (5 bases). The V end lost 3 bases, the J end lost 3 bases, and 11 bases lay between the germline ends. Germline CDR1 is DFQATT and CDR2 is SNEGSKA (reference sequence). CDR3 size: 13 residues. This CDR3 is CSASKGADYGYTF. In DNA, the CDR3 is TGCAGTGCTAGTAAAGGGGCCGACTATGGCTACACCTTC.

The chain employs TRBV19 and TRBJ1-6; D perhaps matches TRBD1 (6 bases). Germline CDR1 LNHDA, CDR2 SQIVND (reference sequence). Trimming left V 6 bases short and J 13 bases short, with 19 bases between. This CDR3 is 14 amino acids long. The CDR3 is CASRGTRDNPPLHF. The DNA of the CDR3 is TGTGCCAGTAGAGGGACCCGGGACAATCCGCCCCTCCACTTT.

This chain links TRBV30 with TRBJ1-4; TRBD1 agrees at 8 bases. This CDR3 is 14 amino acids long. V trimming: 0 bases; J trimming: 7 bases; junction bases outside the gene matches: 4. The germline V gene encodes CDR1 GTSNPN and CDR2 SVGIG (reference sequence). CDR3 amino acids: CAWSVRTGFEKLFF. The DNA of the CDR3 is TGTGCCTGGAGTGTACGGACAGGGTTTGAAAAACTGTTTTTT.

The J gene is TRBJ1-5, the V gene TRBV4-1; tentative D call: TRBD1 (5 bases). The CDR3 totals 15 residues. V lost 4 bases, J lost 4 bases, and 14 bases lay in between. The germline V gene has CDR1 MGHRA and CDR2 YSYEKL. CDR3 protein: CASSLTTQENQPQHF. In DNA, the CDR3 is TGCGCCAGCAGCCTAACCACACAGGAAAATCAGCCCCAGCATTTT.

The V call is TRBV19, the J call TRBJ1-1; TRBD1 might be the D (6 bases). This CDR3 region has 15 residues. Germline V CDR1 and CDR2: LNHDA, SQIVND (reference sequence). Trimming stripped 4 bases from V and 4 bases from J, with 16 bases between. In DNA, the CDR3 is TGTGCCAGTAGTAATAGGGCAGGGGAGAGCACTGAAGCTTTCTTT. Its protein product is CASSNRAGESTEAFF. Supplemented by reference TRBV19 and TRBJ1-1, the full variable domain reads DGGITQSPKYLFRKEGQNVTLSCEQNLNHDAMYWYRQDPGQGLRLIYYSQIVNDFQKGDIAEGYSVSREKKESFPLTVTSAQKNPTAFYLCASSNRAGESTEAFFGQGTRLTVV.

The chain links TRBV27 to TRBJ1-5, with unresolved D. CDR1 and CDR2 from the germline V gene are MNHEY and SMNVEV (reference sequence). The CDR3 is 14 amino acids. The V end lost 1 base, the J end lost 2 bases, and 6 bases lay between the germline ends. The CDR3 bases are TGTGCCAGCAGTTTATTTGCAGGCAATCAGCCCCAGCATTTT. Amino acid sequence: CASSLFAGNQPQHF.

Here the CDR3 reads CASSLVGGVWYEQFF. The CDR3 bases are TGTGCCAGCAGCTTAGTAGGGGGGGTCTGGTATGAGCAGTTCTTC. This sequence joins TRBV7-2 and TRBJ2-1; D perhaps matches TRBD2 (7 bases). Germline CDR1 reads SGHTA; CDR2 reads FQGNSA. With 1 base removed from V and 8 bases from J, the gap between germline ends came to 15 bases. CDR3 length: 15 amino acids. The full variable domain, with the rest looked up from reference TRBV7-2 and TRBJ2-1, is GAGVSQSPSNKVTEKGKDVELRCDPISGHTALYWYRQSLGQGLEFLIYFQGNSAPDKSGLPSDRFSAERTGGSVSTLTIQRTQQEDSAVYLCASSLVGGVWYEQFFGPGTRLTVL.

The chain uses TRBV5-1 and TRBJ1-2; TRBD1 agrees at 9 bases. The CDR3 sequence is 14 residues long. Trimming cost V 6 bases and J 4 bases; bases outside gene matches: 7. Germline values: CDR1 SGHRS, CDR2 YFSETQ. CDR3 protein: CASNPGQGPYGYTF. The DNA for the CDR3 is TGCGCCAGCAATCCGGGACAGGGCCCCTATGGCTACACCTTC.

J is TRBJ2-5 and V is TRBV5-4, with D unresolved. This CDR3 has 14 residues. The V end was cut by 3 bases, the J end by 1 base, with 10 bases between. CDR1 and CDR2 from the germline V gene are SGHNT and YYREEE (reference sequence). The CDR3 nucleotides read TGTGCCAGCAGCTCCCCGGCGGTCCAAGAGACCCAGTACTTC. This encodes CASSSPAVQETQYF. Supplemented by reference TRBV5-4 and TRBJ2-5, the full variable domain reads ETGVTQSPTHLIKTRGQQVTLRCSSQSGHNTVSWYQQALGQGPQFIFQYYREEENGRGNFPPRFSGLQFPNYSSELNVNALELDDSALYLCASSSPAVQETQYFGPGTRLLVL.

This clone was seen just once. The J gene is TRBJ1-1, the V gene TRBV19; 10 bases match TRBD1. This CDR3 has 16 residues. CDR1 and CDR2 from the germline V gene are LNHDA and SQIVND (reference sequence). The junction had 6 bases not matched to a gene; V was cut back by 5 bases and J by 0 bases. CDR3 nucleotides: TGTGCCAGTAGTCTACCGGGACAGGGGATGAACACTGAAGCTTTCTTT. It is translated as CASSLPGQGMNTEAFF.

This clone appeared a single time. The V gene is TRBV29-1, the J gene TRBJ2-3; TRBD2 matches 8 bases. CDR3 length: 14 residues. Germline trimming cut 3 bases from V and 4 bases from J; bases unmatched to any gene: 6. CDR1 SQVTM and CDR2 ANQGSEA come from the germline V gene. CDR3 amino acids: CSVDLTGGPDTQYF. The CDR3 DNA follows: TGCAGCGTTGATTTGACGGGGGGGCCAGATACGCAGTATTTT.

This clone showed up just once. The V call is TRBV19, the J call TRBJ2-1; D gene unclear. The CDR3 spans 12 residues. The germline V gene has CDR1 LNHDA and CDR2 SQIVND (reference sequence). The ends were cut back, 5 bases at V and 7 bases at J, with 9 bases in the middle. The CDR3 DNA follows: TGTGCCAGTAGTCACCTACCGAATGAGCAGTTCTTC. Amino acids: CASSHLPNEQFF.

Details on this clone: At the DNA level, this CDR3 is encoded by other sequences in the same sample as well. The CDR3 coding sequence is TGTGCTTCGCAGGAGGGCAATCAGCCCCAGCATTTT. Protein product: CASQEGNQPQHF. V gene TRBV19 combines with J gene TRBJ1-5; D is undetermined. The CDR3 has 12 amino acids. Germline lookup yields CDR1 LNHDA and CDR2 SQIVND (reference sequence).

This chain uses TRBV5-1 with TRBJ2-6, with D perhaps TRBD1 (5 bases). Germline CDR1 SGHRS, CDR2 YFSETQ. The CDR3 is 17 residues long. V lost 2 bases to trimming and J lost 0 bases, with 12 bases between them. CDR3 in amino acids: CASSFRAVSSGANVLTF. DNA of the CDR3: TGCGCCAGCAGCTTCAGGGCCGTGAGCTCTGGGGCCAACGTCCTGACTTTC.

The rearrangement uses TRBV3-1 (or the pseudogene TRBV3-2) and TRBJ1-1; D gene ambiguous. The CDR3 length is 15 residues. Germline V CDR1 and CDR2: LGHDT, YNNKEL (reference sequence). V lost 1 base to trimming and J lost 1 base, with 10 bases between them. For the CDR3, the DNA is TGTGCCAGCAGCCAAGCAGGCAGGCAGAACACTGAAGCTTTCTTT. It encodes CASSQAGRQNTEAFF.

The chain has TRBV11-2 and TRBJ2-3, with 8 bases that match TRBD1. Germline V gene data show CDR1 as SGHAT and CDR2 as FQNNGV. V trimming: 2 bases; J trimming: 1 base; junction bases outside the gene matches: 8. This CDR3 spans 17 amino acids. CDR3 protein: CASSLIPGGLGTDTQYF. Here the CDR3 DNA reads TGTGCCAGCAGCTTAATCCCAGGGGGCCTTGGCACAGATACGCAGTATTTT.

V and J are TRBV5-6 and TRBJ2-7; D is undetermined. Germline V gene lookup returns CDR1 SGHDT and CDR2 YYEEEE. V gave up 2 bases and J gave up 0 bases, with 6 bases separating them. This CDR3 has 13 amino acids. The CDR3, as DNA: TGTGCCAGCAGCTTTTACATCTCCTACGAGCAGTACTTC. This translates into CASSFYISYEQYF.